This T cell receptor beta chain stems from a study of T cell changes during pregnancy in multiple sclerosis. Libraries were prepared by immunoSEQ multiplex PCR; TCRdb keeps only in-frame clonotypes and omits some of them. The profile shows around 80,000 clones, around 92% of them singletons. Germline CDR1 is SGHRS and CDR2 is YFSETQ. This CDR3 is built from 15 residues. V lost 0 bases to trimming and J lost 4 bases, with 10 bases between them. The count of this clone is one. The receptor comes from a female donor with multiple sclerosis, enrolled in a pregnancy study. The gene calls are TRBV5-1 and TRBJ1-4; D uncertain. The source was peripheral blood, collected before pregnancy. CDR3 nucleotides: TGCGCCAGCAGCTTGGCCGGGTCAAATAATGAAAAACTGTTTTTT. Amino acids: CASSLAGSNNEKLFF. Full variable domain (missing parts from reference TRBV5-1 and TRBJ1-4): KAGVTQTPRYLIKTRGQQVTLSCSPISGHRSVSWYQQTPGQGLQFLFEYFSETQRNKGNFPGRFSGRQFSNSRSEMNVSTLELGDSALYLCASSLAGSNNEKLFFGSGTQLSVL.